The sequence of this TCR beta chain was determined in a study of OX40 agonist ivuxolimab in advanced cancers. Repertoires were generated with immunoSEQ multiplex PCR, while TCRdb's copy carries only in-frame clones and drops some. The sample holds around 140,000 clones, 90% seen once. Autoimmune disease history or systemic immunosuppression led to patient exclusion. Sequenced material: CD4+ or CD8+ T cells sorted from blood, taken in a trial of the OX40 agonist ivuxolimab. The receptor's source is an adult with an advanced solid tumor such as melanoma, head and neck, liver or kidney cancer.

CDR3 in DNA: TGTGCCAGTAGTATTGGGGCCGCCGAAGCTAACTATGGCTACACCTTC. It is translated as CASSIGAAEANYGYTF. This rearrangement joins TRBV19 to TRBJ1-2; tentatively, D is TRBD1 (5 bases). The germline V and J ends were trimmed by 3 bases and 0 bases, with 14 bases remaining between them. The CDR3 has 16 residues. Germline assignment: CDR1 LNHDA and CDR2 SQIVND (reference sequence).